These 15 T cell receptor beta chains were all obtained from the same sample, sequenced in a study of control samples from healthy donors and cancer patients. Assay: immunoSEQ multiplex PCR; the TCRdb copy retains only in-frame clones and omits some. The sample comprises 100,000 to 150,000 clones, more than 75% of which are singletons, and around 2% rests with the top ten. Sequenced: blood. Source of these receptors: a man aged 18-30 years in good health.

V and J are TRBV9 and TRBJ2-2, with 11 bases aligning to TRBD2. With V trimmed by 4 bases and J by 4 bases, 15 bases remained unmatched. The CDR3 extends over 19 amino acids. Looked up from germline, CDR1 is SGDLS and CDR2 is YYNGEE. The CDR3 spells CASSPRIAGGPGGTGELFF. CDR3 sequence (DNA): TGTGCCAGCAGCCCTCGGATAGCGGGAGGGCCTGGGGGCACCGGGGAGCTGTTTTTT.

This sequence joins TRBV5-1 and TRBJ1-1, with TRBD1 as a possible D gene (6 bases). In germline, CDR1 is SGHRS, CDR2 YFSETQ. There are 14 residues in the CDR3. The V and J ends lost 4 bases and 4 bases respectively, with 14 bases between them. Here the CDR3 reads CASSTSGGRTEAFF. Written as DNA, the CDR3 is TGCGCCAGCAGCACCTCGGGGGGCCGCACTGAAGCTTTCTTT. Together with reference TRBV5-1 and TRBJ1-1, the CDR3 gives the full variable domain: KAGVTQTPRYLIKTRGQQVTLSCSPISGHRSVSWYQQTPGQGLQFLFEYFSETQRNKGNFPGRFSGRQFSNSRSEMNVSTLELGDSALYLCASSTSGGRTEAFFGQGTRLTVV.

The rearrangement joins TRBV18 to TRBJ1-1; TRBD1 might be the D (5 bases). Deletions cut 3 bases from V and 4 bases from J, with 12 bases between. This CDR3 spans 14 amino acids. Germline loops: CDR1 KGHSH, CDR2 LQKENI. The CDR3 DNA follows: TGTGCCAGCTCACCCCTCCATAGGGGCACTGAAGCTTTCTTT. It codes for CASSPLHRGTEAFF. Supplemented by reference TRBV18 and TRBJ1-1, the full variable domain reads NAGVMQNPRHLVRRRGQEARLRCSPMKGHSHVYWYRQLPEEGLKFMVYLQKENIIDESGMPKERFSAEFPKEGPSILRIQQVVRGDSAAYFCASSPLHRGTEAFFGQGTRLTVV.

J is TRBJ2-1 and V is TRBV7-3; 9 bases fit TRBD1. CDR1 is SGHTA and CDR2 is FQGTGA in the germline V gene. The J segment lost 8 bases and the V segment lost 5 bases, leaving 10 bases of the junction unmatched. The CDR3 runs 15 residues. This CDR3 reads CASSRGDRETDEQFF. The CDR3 region has the DNA TGTGCCAGCAGCCGGGGGGACAGGGAGACCGATGAGCAGTTCTTC.

The chain has TRBV24-1 and TRBJ2-7, with TRBD1 matching over 11 bases. This CDR3 contains 17 residues. Trimming cost V 5 bases and J 2 bases; bases outside gene matches: 10. Germline V gene sequence: CDR1 KGHDR, CDR2 SFDVKD. CDR3 residues: CATSGGTGGMGPYEQYF. CDR3 DNA: TGTGCCACCAGTGGCGGGACAGGGGGAATGGGCCCCTACGAGCAGTACTTC.

The V call is TRBV7-2, the J call TRBJ1-2; D is unclear. The CDR3 extends over 13 amino acids. Trimming took 4 bases from V and 4 from J, leaving 10 bases between them. CDR1 and CDR2 from the germline V gene are SGHTA and FQGNSA. The CDR3 sequence: CASSSGRIYGYTF. The CDR3 bases are TGTGCCAGCAGCTCTGGACGGATCTATGGCTACACCTTC.

For the CDR3, the DNA is TGTGCCAGCAAACTCTTCGCGGATGAGCAGTTCTTC. This encodes CASKLFADEQFF. This chain links TRBV2 with TRBJ2-1; D gene uncertain. V lost 7 bases, J lost 8 bases, and 12 bases lay in between. Germline V lookup: CDR1 SNHLY, CDR2 FYNNEI. The CDR3 has 12 residues.

This chain connects TRBV29-1 to TRBJ1-1, with a tentative D call TRBD1 (5 bases). The CDR3 has 12 amino acids. Germline values: CDR1 SQVTM, CDR2 ANQGSEA. Trimming cost V 6 bases and J 4 bases, with 12 bases left between them. CDR3 protein: CSVPTGTTEAFF. In DNA, the CDR3 is TGCAGCGTGCCCACCGGGACCACTGAAGCTTTCTTT. Complete variable domain (other parts from reference TRBV29-1 and TRBJ1-1): SAVISQKPSRDICQRGTSLTIQCQVDSQVTMMFWYRQQPGQSLTLIATANQGSEATYESGFVIDKFPISRPNLTFSTLTVSNMSPEDSSIYLCSVPTGTTEAFFGQGTRLTVV.

For this clone: Sequence at one end of the junction differs from germline and may be a read error. This rearrangement joins TRBV3-1 (or the pseudogene TRBV3-2) to TRBJ2-1; the match to TRBD2 covers 10 bases. This CDR3 contains 14 residues. Looked up from germline, CDR1 is LGHDT and CDR2 is YNNKEL (reference sequence). DNA for the CDR3: TGTGCCAGCAGCCGTCCCGGGACTAGCGTGTCTCCGATCTTC. As protein: CASSRPGTSVSPIF.

The chain joins TRBV5-6 to TRBJ2-3; D is unresolved. V was pared by 0 bases and J by 2 bases, with 7 bases between. The CDR3 has 14 amino acids. CDR1 and CDR2 from the germline V gene are SGHDT and YYEEEE. The CDR3 bases are TGTGCCAGCAGCTTGGTGGGATTCACAGATACGCAGTATTTT. Its translation: CASSLVGFTDTQYF.

This chain uses TRBV7-9 with TRBJ2-3; TRBD2 matches at 7 bases. Germline assignment: CDR1 SEHNR and CDR2 FQNEAQ (reference sequence). The CDR3 extends over 15 amino acids. Losses at the gene ends were 4 bases for V and 2 bases for J; bases not matched to a gene: 6. CDR3 sequence reads: CASSSRLADTDTQYF. The CDR3 DNA follows: TGTGCCAGCAGCTCCCGTCTAGCGGACACAGATACGCAGTATTTT.

This sequence joins TRBV2 and TRBJ2-7; 9 bases match TRBD1. V shed 4 bases and J 7 bases; nucleotides not matched to a gene: 2. In germline, CDR1 is SNHLY, CDR2 FYNNEI. The CDR3 runs to 12 residues. The CDR3 DNA reads as TGTGCCAGCAGTGGGACAGGGGATGAGCAGTACTTC. Translating it yields CASSGTGDEQYF.

The gene calls are TRBV7-2 and TRBJ1-1, with TRBD1 identical over 8 bases. CDR1 is SGHTA and CDR2 is FQGNSA in the germline V gene. Trimming removed 4 bases from V and 3 bases from J; junction bases left unmatched: 4. The CDR3 extends over 14 amino acids. Written as DNA, the CDR3 is TGTGCCAGCAGCTCGCAGGGGGCCTACACTGAAGCTTTCTTT. This translates into CASSSQGAYTEAFF.

This chain uses TRBV2 with TRBJ2-1; D call uncertain. Trimming left V 4 bases short and J 3 bases short, with 4 bases between. The CDR3 has 12 residues. The germline gives CDR1 SNHLY, CDR2 FYNNEI. Written as DNA, the CDR3 is TGTGCCAGCAGTGGGGGCTACAATGAGCAGTTCTTC. It encodes CASSGGYNEQFF.

This clone was picked up one time. The rearrangement links TRBV7-9 to TRBJ2-7; 8 bases fit TRBD1. Looked up from germline, CDR1 is SEHNR and CDR2 is FQNEAQ (reference sequence). This CDR3 has 15 amino acids. V lost 6 bases, J lost 1 base, and 8 bases stayed unmatched. The CDR3 nucleotides read TGTGCCAGCAGTCCTCCTAACAGGGGGTCCTACGAGCAGTACTTC. Protein product: CASSPPNRGSYEQYF.